The 13 T cell receptor beta chains reported below all come from one sample, sequenced in a study of glioma-infiltrating T cells. Amplification of TCR alpha and beta CDR3 regions from RNA used iRepertoire nested multiplex PCR. One entry per CDR3 protein, called by TCRdb with MiXCR from the multiplex PCR reads. Of tens of thousands of distinct CDR3 sequences listed, 35% to 45% were seen once; the top ten hold roughly two fifths. The sample taken for sequencing was glioma tissue, nonneoplastic brain tissue, or PBMCs (not recorded which). These receptors were collected from a human donor with low-grade glioma or glioblastoma, undergoing nonglioma brain surgery, or in good health (not recorded which).

For this clonotype: One base away lies a much larger clone, so this may be a sequencing read error. The gene calls are TRBV19 and TRBJ2-7, with 10 bases that match TRBD2. CDR3 size: 15 residues. CDR1 and CDR2 (germline): LNHDA, SQIVND (reference sequence). The CDR3 region is CASSITSGAHYEQHF. The DNA for the CDR3 is TGTGCCAGTAGTATCACTAGCGGGGCGCACTACGAGCAGCACTTC.

Concerning this clonotype itself: Relative to the germline gene, one junction end is altered; a read error may explain this. This chain connects TRBV19 to TRBJ2-5; D may be TRBD2 (6 bases). The CDR3 spans 13 residues. Per germline, CDR1 LNHDA and CDR2 SQIVND (reference sequence). CDR3 loop: CSISGDFQDTHYF. Written as DNA, the CDR3 is TGTTCCATTAGTGGGGACTTCCAAGATACCCATTACTTC.

In regard to this clonotype: A read error may be the cause here, since a much bigger clone is one base away. This sequence joins TRBV19 and TRBJ2-5; the D is unclear. The germline gives CDR1 LNHDA, CDR2 SQIVND (reference sequence). The CDR3 consists of 13 residues. The CDR3: CASGIDLGETQYF. The DNA of the CDR3 is TGTGCCAGTGGTATAGATCTAGGGGAGACCCAGTACTTC. The full variable domain, rest sourced from reference TRBV19 and TRBJ2-5, is DGGITQSPKYLFRKEGQNVTLSCEQNLNHDAMYWYRQDPGQGLRLIYYSQIVNDFQKGDIAEGYSVSREKKESFPLTVTSAQKNPTAFYLCASGIDLGETQYFGPGTRLLVL.

With regard to this clonotype: A read error may be the cause here, since a much bigger clone is one base away. This rearrangement joins TRBV19 to TRBJ2-3; the D is unclear. There are 13 residues in the CDR3. The V gene's germline CDR1 is LNHDA and CDR2 SQIVND (reference sequence). The CDR3 nucleotides read TGTGCCAGTAGTTTCGGAGATATGGATACGCGGTATTTT. The encoded protein is CASSFGDMDTRYF.

At least ten counts were recorded for this clonotype. The V gene is TRBV4-2, the J gene TRBJ2-7; 8 bases fit TRBD2. Germline V gene lookup returns CDR1 LGHNA and CDR2 YNFKEQ. This CDR3 comprises 17 residues. V lost 0 bases to trimming and J lost 3 bases; unmatched junction nucleotides: 10. CDR3 nucleotides: TGTGCCAGCAGCCAAGAATCGACTAGCGTGAGTTTCTACGAGCAGTACTTC. This gives the protein CASSQESTSVSFYEQYF.

There are many counts of this clonotype. The chain couples TRBV12-3 or TRBV12-4 to TRBJ2-1; weak D call: TRBD1 (6 bases). Trimming took off 9 bases at V and 0 bases at J, with 15 bases between the two ends. The CDR3 covers 15 residues. CDR3 protein: CASYNRESSYNEQFF. CDR3 bases: TGTGCCAGTTATAACAGGGAAAGCTCCTACAATGAGCAGTTCTTC.

The sample holds many counts of this clonotype. The chain recombines TRBV10-3 with TRBJ1-2; no clear D gene. Deletions cut 6 bases from V and 4 bases from J, with 12 bases between. This CDR3 comprises 13 residues. Looked up from germline, CDR1 is ENHRY and CDR2 is SYGVKD. Written as DNA, the CDR3 is TGTGCCATCAGCCCCTACCCCTTCTATGGCTACACCTTC. It codes for CAISPYPFYGYTF.

The V and J genes are TRBV27 and TRBJ1-1; tentative D call: TRBD1 (5 bases). The CDR3 runs to 13 residues. Germline V lookup: CDR1 MNHEY, CDR2 SMNVEV (reference sequence). The CDR3 loop is CVSSLRVAAEAFF. The CDR3 region has the DNA TGTGTTAGCAGTCTCAGGGTAGCCGCTGAAGCTTTCTTT.

Ten or more counts support this clonotype. The chain has TRBV10-3 and TRBJ2-7; D is unclear. Trimming pared 2 bases from V and 6 bases from J, leaving 11 bases between. Germline V gene lookup returns CDR1 ENHRY and CDR2 SYGVKD. The CDR3 spans 13 residues. CDR3 DNA: TGTGCCATCAGTGAGATGGGCCTGGGCGAGCAGTACTTC. Translation: CAISEMGLGEQYF.

The V call is TRBV19, the J call TRBJ2-1; D is perhaps TRBD2 (6 bases). Deletions cut 5 bases from V and 2 bases from J, with 13 bases between. CDR3 length equals 15 residues. The V gene's germline CDR1 is LNHDA and CDR2 SQIVND (reference sequence). The CDR3 loop reads CASSSRLDPYNEQFF. The CDR3 coding sequence is TGTGCCAGTAGTTCAAGACTAGACCCCTACAATGAGCAGTTCTTC.

This chain joins TRBV7-2 and TRBJ2-3; D unclear. The CDR3 runs to 14 residues. Trimming removed 5 bases at V and 5 bases at J, with 14 bases between. Germline V CDR1 and CDR2: SGHTA, FQGNSA. The CDR3 reads CASSPPWIVDTQYF. The CDR3, as DNA: TGTGCCAGCAGCCCGCCTTGGATCGTAGATACGCAGTATTTT.

This clonotype was seen at least ten times. A much larger clonotype is one base distant, so this may be a read error. This chain links TRBV7-8 with TRBJ2-5; a possible D gene is TRBD1 (5 bases). Germline V gene lookup returns CDR1 SGHVS and CDR2 FQNEAQ. This CDR3 region has 15 residues. CDR3 sequence reads: CASSLGGSIQETQHF. The CDR3 DNA follows: TGTGCCAGCAGCTTAGGGGGCTCCATACAAGAGACCCAGCACTTC.

This rearrangement joins TRBV15 to TRBJ1-1, with D maybe TRBD1 (6 bases). Looked up from germline, CDR1 is LNHNV and CDR2 is YYDKDF (reference sequence). This CDR3 has 15 amino acids. V was pared by 3 bases and J by 3 bases, with 14 bases between. CDR3 DNA sequence: TGTGCCACCAGCAGGGGCGGGACACTATACACTGAAGCTTTCTTT. Its protein product is CATSRGGTLYTEAFF.